The clone carrying this T cell receptor (beta chain) was seen a single time. The data were obtained in a study of shared clonotypes between healthy human individuals. The data were produced by immunoSEQ multiplex PCR, yet TCRdb's version contains in-frame clones alone and is incomplete. The sample includes about 2.4 million clones, 90% to 95% of them seen just once. The sequenced sample was naive CD4+ T cells from PBMCs. Described subset: CD45RA+ positively selected. This TCR derives from a man between 18 and 29 years old in good health. Some clones in this sample may be carry-over from other donors' samples.

CDR3 in amino acids: CASSLVVQEETQYF. CDR3 DNA sequence: TGTGCCAGCAGCTTAGTTGTACAGGAAGAGACCCAGTACTTC. The genes are TRBV7-9 and TRBJ2-5; D is perhaps TRBD1 (5 bases). The CDR3 consists of 14 residues. Germline lookup yields CDR1 SEHNR and CDR2 FQNEAQ (reference sequence). The V end was cut by 1 base, the J end by 3 bases, with 9 bases between.